These T cell receptor beta chains were read from a single sample in a study of metastatic and nonmetastatic thyroid tumors. Using MiXCR, TCRdb reanalyzed the PCR reads. Among 25,000 to 35,000 clones listed, approximately 31% were seen once. Material for sequencing was blood. The receptors shown here come from a female donor with papillary thyroid cancer or a benign thyroid nodule (not recorded which). Some clones in this sample may be carry-over from other donors' samples. CDR3s include the opening cysteine and the closing phenylalanine or tryptophan. Fields, in order: V gene, clone size, CDR3 protein. Only some rows state a clone size, as once, few, many or a class for expanded clones.

TRBV2 | - | CASSEQRQGPTGNSPLHF
TRBV5-1 | many | CASSNSGYEQYF
TRBV20-1 | many | CSYRGGESSYNEQFF
TRBV12-3/TRBV12-4 | medium-sized | CASSFRGLAGGSAEQYF
TRBV28 | - | CASRRGAEDYGYTF
TRBV6-5 | many | CASWAPPRGRSSGNTIYF
TRBV6-1 | few | CASSDRLAGCLRTDTQYF
TRBV6-1 | - | CATERGDSNQPQHF
TRBV24-1 | few | CATSDPGRGAIGELFF
TRBV6-2/TRBV6-3 | many | CASSYSENTEAFF
TRBV28 | - | CARTLRLDQPQHF
TRBV7-6 | - | CASSPVRTRSSYEQYF
TRBV15 | many | CATSSPFGGRGTDTQYF
TRBV6-1 | - | CAICTNSGGSTDTQYF